The 32 T cell receptor beta chains below come from one sample, sequenced in a study of T cells in Graves' hyperthyroidism and ophthalmopathy. It was RNA transcripts that yielded the amplified TCR beta CDR3 regions. Primed by the HTBI set, a first-round RT-PCR was run on the TCR CDR3. Via MiXCR, TCRdb re-called the multiplex PCR reads, giving one row per CDR3 protein. This table has 300,000 to 400,000 distinct CDR3 sequences, approximately 22% appearing once. The sample comprised blood. Every receptor here comes from a woman aged 45-65 years with Graves' hyperthyroidism.

This clonotype was counted at least ten times. This sequence joins TRBV7-9 and TRBJ2-3; a possible D gene is TRBD2 (5 bases). The CDR3 has 14 amino acids. V was clipped by 2 bases and J by 5 bases, with 11 bases between them. Germline V gene sequence: CDR1 SEHNR, CDR2 FQNEAQ (reference sequence). CDR3 in DNA: TGTGCCAGCAGCTTAACTAGGTCAGAAGATACGCAGTATTTT. It translates to CASSLTRSEDTQYF.

This clonotype showed up many times. V is TRBV12-3 or TRBV12-4 and J is TRBJ1-2; TRBD1 matches 7 bases. Unmatched junction bases numbered 9, after V lost 6 bases and J lost 5 bases. The CDR3 extends over 14 amino acids. CDR3 in DNA: TGTGCCAGCAGAACTACAGGGGATAGGTATGGCTACACCTTC. It yields the protein CASRTTGDRYGYTF.

This clonotype was detected ten times or more. V is TRBV12-3 or TRBV12-4 and J is TRBJ2-5, with no clear D. CDR3 length: 11 residues. V was cut by 3 bases and J by 5 bases, with 4 bases left in between. CDR3 DNA: TGTGCCAGCAGTTTCTATGAGACCCAGTACTTC. Translated, it gives CASSFYETQYF.

The sample holds many counts of this clonotype. V is TRBV30 and J is TRBJ2-2; D remains ambiguous. From germline, CDR1 is GTSNPN and CDR2 SVGIG (reference sequence). The CDR3 is made up of 11 amino acids. The germline V and J ends were trimmed by 3 bases and 7 bases, with 6 bases remaining between them. As DNA, the CDR3 is TGTGCCTGGAGGTTTGGCGGGGAGCTGTTTTTT. This encodes CAWRFGGELFF.

This clonotype was picked up many times. This CDR3 is CASSLEDRQGYGYTF. The CDR3 region has the DNA TGTGCCAGCAGTTTAGAAGACAGGCAGGGCTATGGCTACACCTTC. The chain has TRBV28 and TRBJ1-2; a possible D gene is TRBD1 (6 bases). V lost 2 bases, J lost 4 bases, and 14 bases lay in between. CDR3 length equals 15 residues. Germline values: CDR1 MDHEN, CDR2 SYDVKM.

The CDR3 loop reads CASSAQGQLSAGANVLTF. The CDR3 DNA sequence: TGTGCCAGTAGTGCCCAGGGACAGTTATCGGCTGGGGCCAACGTCCTGACTTTC. The V call is TRBV19, the J call TRBJ2-6; TRBD1 aligns across 7 bases. The CDR3 totals 18 residues. J gave up 2 bases and V 5 bases, and 12 bases lay outside the gene matches. Germline V gives CDR1 LNHDA, CDR2 SQIVND (reference sequence).

This clonotype was seen a handful of times. The chain is built from TRBV19 and TRBJ1-5; no definite D call. The CDR3 runs 16 residues. CDR1 is LNHDA, CDR2 SQIVND, per germline (reference sequence). V was clipped by 1 base and J by 3 bases, with 13 bases between them. The DNA for the CDR3 is TGTGCCAGTAGTATAGGCCCAGGAGGGTACAATCAGCCCCAGCATTTT. This gives the protein CASSIGPGGYNQPQHF.

At least ten counts were recorded for this clonotype. The rearrangement uses TRBV20-1 and TRBJ1-1; 9 nucleotides match TRBD1. Germline-derived CDR1 and CDR2 are DFQATT and SNEGSKA (reference sequence). Germline trimming cut 6 bases from V and 5 bases from J; bases unmatched to any gene: 19. The length of the CDR3 is 17 residues. CDR3 residues: CSASPFGTGLVVTEAFF. CDR3 nucleotides: TGCAGTGCCAGCCCGTTTGGGACAGGGCTCGTCGTAACTGAAGCTTTCTTT.

In its sample, this clonotype was seen a few times. This chain uses TRBV7-9 with TRBJ1-3; weak D call: TRBD1 (5 bases). Trimming took 2 bases from V and 0 from J, leaving 14 bases between them. The length of the CDR3 is 17 residues. In germline, CDR1 is SEHNR, CDR2 FQNEAQ (reference sequence). This CDR3 is CASSLPRTGLSGNTIYF. The DNA for the CDR3 is TGTGCCAGCAGCTTACCGCGAACAGGCCTCTCTGGAAACACCATATATTTT. The entire variable domain, with the rest obtained from reference TRBV7-9 and TRBJ1-3, is as follows: DTGVSQNPRHKITKRGQNVTFRCDPISEHNRLYWYRQTLGQGPEFLTYFQNEAQLEKSRLLSDRFSAERPKGSFSTLEIQRTEQGDSAMYLCASSLPRTGLSGNTIYFGEGSWLTVV.

This clonotype showed up just a few times. The chain is built from TRBV30 and TRBJ2-4; 7 nucleotides align to TRBD2. Per the germline V gene, CDR1 is GTSNPN and CDR2 is SVGIG (reference sequence). J was trimmed by 5 bases and V by 1 base; bases with no gene match: 11. This CDR3 is 16 amino acids long. The CDR3 reads CAWSGGEGRAENIQYF. DNA for the CDR3: TGTGCCTGGAGTGGGGGGGAGGGCAGGGCCGAAAACATTCAGTACTTC.

This clonotype came up many times. This chain uses TRBV5-1 with TRBJ2-7, with TRBD2 matching 11 bases. This CDR3 is built from 15 residues. The germline gives CDR1 SGHRS, CDR2 YFSETQ. Trimming at V came to 0 bases and at J to 6 bases, leaving 5 bases not matched to a gene. The CDR3: CASSLDGSGRGEQYF. Here the CDR3 DNA reads TGCGCCAGCAGCTTGGATGGTAGCGGGAGGGGCGAGCAGTACTTC. Variable domain in full (rest from reference TRBV5-1 and TRBJ2-7): KAGVTQTPRYLIKTRGQQVTLSCSPISGHRSVSWYQQTPGQGLQFLFEYFSETQRNKGNFPGRFSGRQFSNSRSEMNVSTLELGDSALYLCASSLDGSGRGEQYFGPGTRLTVT.

In this sample, this clonotype turned up many times. This sequence joins TRBV6-1 and TRBJ2-5; TRBD1 might be the D (6 bases). The CDR3 is made up of 15 amino acids. Germline assignment: CDR1 MNHNS and CDR2 SASEGT. Between the trimmed V and J ends, which lost 6 bases and 7 bases, there was a span of 21 bases. The CDR3, as DNA: TGTGCCAGCAGCCCCGAGACAGGAGCCTTCGGGACCCAGTACTTC. Amino acids: CASSPETGAFGTQYF.

V gene TRBV11-2 combines with J gene TRBJ2-7; 8 positions match TRBD1. V gave up 1 base and J gave up 4 bases; unmatched junction bases: 27. The germline CDR1 and CDR2 sequences are SGHAT and FQNNGV. CDR3 length: 22 residues. The CDR3 here is CASSLVRRVLQCIQGGLYEQYF. The CDR3 bases are TGTGCCAGCAGCTTAGTCCGAAGAGTCCTTCAGTGCATACAGGGGGGCCTATACGAGCAGTACTTC.

V usage is TRBV19 and J usage is TRBJ2-2; D is ambiguous. Germline V gene lookup returns CDR1 LNHDA and CDR2 SQIVND (reference sequence). The V gene lost 0 bases and the J gene lost 4 bases, with 9 bases spanning the gap. This CDR3 region has 15 residues. The CDR3 protein is CASSIDPPTTGELFF. As DNA, the CDR3 is TGTGCCAGTAGTATAGACCCTCCTACCACCGGGGAGCTGTTTTTT. Together with reference TRBV19 and TRBJ2-2, the CDR3 gives the full variable domain: DGGITQSPKYLFRKEGQNVTLSCEQNLNHDAMYWYRQDPGQGLRLIYYSQIVNDFQKGDIAEGYSVSREKKESFPLTVTSAQKNPTAFYLCASSIDPPTTGELFFGEGSRLTVL.

The J gene is TRBJ1-3, the V gene TRBV7-8, with D unclear. V lost 5 bases and J lost 0, with 8 bases in between. Germline V CDR1 and CDR2: SGHVS, FQNEAQ. The CDR3 loop spans 14 amino acids. CDR3 sequence reads: CASSQQLSGNTIYF. In DNA, the CDR3 is TGTGCCAGCAGCCAACAGCTCTCTGGAAACACCATATATTTT.

This clonotype was detected ten times or more. CDR3 sequence reads: CASRYGGNTEAFF. The CDR3 DNA follows: TGTGCCAGCAGATACGGGGGGAACACTGAAGCTTTCTTT. This rearrangement joins TRBV28 to TRBJ1-1; D is perhaps TRBD1 (5 bases). This CDR3 region has 13 residues. In germline, CDR1 is MDHEN, CDR2 SYDVKM. V was shortened by 6 bases and J by 1 base, with 9 bases between the two germline ends.

The chain employs TRBV20-1 and TRBJ2-1; no clear D. CDR3 length equals 13 residues. CDR1 is DFQATT, CDR2 SNEGSKA, per germline (reference sequence). The V end lost 3 bases, the J end lost 7 bases, and 13 bases lay between the germline ends. For the CDR3, the DNA is TGCAGTGCTAGTCCCGCAGGCAAAAATGAGCAGTTCTTC. Its protein product is CSASPAGKNEQFF.

The chain carries TRBV7-2 and TRBJ1-5; tentatively, D is TRBD1 (5 bases). The CDR3 runs to 15 residues. Trimming removed 8 bases from V and 6 bases from J, with 20 bases in between. Germline CDR1 and CDR2: SGHTA and FQGNSA. As DNA, the CDR3 is TGTGCCAGCGGGGGGACGGGACCCCTCAGTCAGCCCCAGCATTTT. It encodes CASGGTGPLSQPQHF.

This clonotype was counted at least ten times. The rearrangement links TRBV28 to TRBJ2-1; perhaps TRBD2 as D (6 bases). Per the germline V gene, CDR1 is MDHEN and CDR2 is SYDVKM. The CDR3 loop spans 15 amino acids. V lost 5 bases and J 6 bases, leaving 17 bases between the germline ends. As DNA, the CDR3 is TGTGCCAGCAGTCCGGGACTGAGTTACCCCAATGAGCAGTTCTTC. Encoded protein: CASSPGLSYPNEQFF.

This clonotype was detected only a few times. The CDR3 DNA reads TGCGCCAGCAGCTTGAGAGGGTTGGGGGGCGATGAAGCTTTCTTT. Protein sequence: CASSLRGLGGDEAFF. The V call is TRBV5-1, the J call TRBJ1-1; a possible D gene is TRBD1 (6 bases). CDR1 SGHRS and CDR2 YFSETQ come from the germline V gene. The ends were cut back, 1 base at V and 7 bases at J, with 17 bases in the middle. The CDR3 is 15 residues long.

This clonotype was detected ten times or more. The chain has TRBV7-9 and TRBJ2-2; D ambiguous. Germline CDR1 SEHNR, CDR2 FQNEAQ (reference sequence). Trimming stripped 1 base from V and 6 bases from J, with 6 bases between. The CDR3 covers 13 residues. The CDR3 sequence: CASSLEEPGELFF. CDR3 sequence (DNA): TGTGCCAGCAGCTTAGAAGAACCCGGGGAGCTGTTTTTT.

A remark on this clonotype: This may be a read error, as it is one base from a much larger clone. The rearrangement joins TRBV20-1 to TRBJ2-7, with D possibly TRBD1 on 6 matching bases. Germline V CDR1 and CDR2: DFQATT, SNEGSKA (reference sequence). This CDR3 region has 13 residues. The CDR3 protein is CSAPRFTGSERYF. The CDR3 DNA sequence: TGCAGTGCCCCGAGATTCACAGGGTCCGAGCGGTACTTC.

This clonotype has at least ten counts. The chain employs TRBV29-1 and TRBJ2-1; 8 nucleotides align to TRBD2. Germline V CDR1 and CDR2: SQVTM, ANQGSEA. V was clipped by 1 base and J by 8 bases; unmatched bases: 7. The CDR3 runs 14 residues. This CDR3 reads CSVEAGGSFDEQFF. The CDR3 region has the DNA TGCAGCGTTGAAGCGGGAGGGTCGTTTGATGAGCAGTTCTTC.

V is TRBV20-1 and J is TRBJ1-1; weak D call: TRBD1 (6 bases). The CDR3 has 11 residues. Trimming took off 5 bases at V and 10 bases at J, with 14 bases between the two ends. The germline CDR1 and CDR2 sequences are DFQATT and SNEGSKA (reference sequence). The CDR3 nucleotides are TGCAGTGCTCCAGGAGGAGGGGGAGCTTTCTTT. Its protein is CSAPGGGGAFF.

In its sample, this clonotype was seen many times. The rearrangement uses TRBV7-2 and TRBJ2-1; TRBD2 agrees at 10 bases. The CDR3 is 12 amino acids. Germline loops: CDR1 SGHTA, CDR2 FQGNSA. With V trimmed by 5 bases and J by 10 bases, 2 bases remained unmatched. This CDR3 reads CASSQRGGEQFF. As DNA, the CDR3 is TGTGCCAGCAGCCAGCGGGGGGGGGAGCAGTTCTTC.

At least ten counts were recorded for this clonotype. The chain couples TRBV18 to TRBJ2-1; tentative D call: TRBD2 (6 bases). Per germline, CDR1 KGHSH and CDR2 LQKENI. This CDR3 contains 15 residues. Trimming left V 0 bases short and J 5 bases short, with 11 bases between. The chain's CDR3 is CASSPPVGRNNEQFF. The CDR3 coding sequence is TGTGCCAGCTCACCACCGGTTGGGAGGAACAATGAGCAGTTCTTC.

Note on this clonotype: An end of the junction differs from the germline gene, which may be a read error. The chain employs TRBV29-1 and TRBJ1-2; D may be TRBD1 (6 bases). The CDR3 runs 14 residues. CDR1 and CDR2 (germline): SQVTM, ANQGSEA. The chain's CDR3 is CSVGGGAGNYGYTF. For the CDR3, the DNA is TGTAGCGTGGGGGGGGGGGCCGGTAACTATGGCTACACCTTC.

This chain uses TRBV5-5 with TRBJ2-7, with 10 bases matching TRBD2. The CDR3 length is 14 residues. V shed 4 bases and J 6 bases; nucleotides not matched to a gene: 7. Germline CDR1 SGHKS, CDR2 YYEKEE (reference sequence). The CDR3 DNA follows: TGTGCCAGCAGCCTGGCTAGCGGGAGAGGCGAGCAGTACTTC. Its translation: CASSLASGRGEQYF.

The chain is built from TRBV28 and TRBJ1-2; TRBD1 agrees at 9 bases. With V trimmed by 2 bases and J by 1 base, 8 bases remained unmatched. The germline gives CDR1 MDHEN, CDR2 SYDVKM. CDR3 length: 17 amino acids. The chain's CDR3 is CASSLGGTGTYNYGYTF. CDR3 in DNA: TGTGCCAGCAGTTTAGGGGGGACAGGGACCTATAACTATGGCTACACCTTC.

This clonotype was observed at least ten times. CDR3 in DNA: TGTGCCAGCAGTGAGGACGCTGAAGCTTTCTTT. It translates to CASSEDAEAFF. The chain uses TRBV2 and TRBJ1-1; D not certain. The V gene's germline CDR1 is SNHLY and CDR2 FYNNEI. The CDR3 extends over 11 amino acids. Trimming cost V 3 bases and J 6 bases, with 5 bases left between them. The full variable domain, its missing parts supplied by reference TRBV2 and TRBJ1-1, is EPEVTQTPSHQVTQMGQEVILRCVPISNHLYFYWYRQILGQKVEFLVSFYNNEISEKSEIFDDQFSVERPDGSNFTLKIRSTKLEDSAMYFCASSEDAEAFFGQGTRLTVV.

This clonotype was seen at least ten times. The genes are TRBV11-3 and TRBJ2-1; D call uncertain. CDR1 is SGHNT, CDR2 YENEEA, per germline. This CDR3 contains 16 residues. The ends were cut back, 3 bases at V and 4 bases at J, with 16 bases in the middle. In nucleotides, the CDR3 is TGTGCCAGCAGCTTTCTCGCCACAACTCGTTACAATGAGCAGTTCTTC. Its translation is CASSFLATTRYNEQFF. Based on the CDR3 plus reference TRBV11-3 and TRBJ2-1, the full variable domain is EAGVVQSPRYKIIEKKQPVAFWCNPISGHNTLYWYLQNLGQGPELLIRYENEEAVDDSQLPKDRFSAERLKGVDSTLKIQPAELGDSAVYLCASSFLATTRYNEQFFGPGTRLTVL.

This clonotype came up many times. The chain recombines TRBV7-9 with TRBJ2-7; maybe TRBD2 (5 bases). The germline V gene encodes CDR1 SEHNR and CDR2 FQNEAQ (reference sequence). The V end lost 3 bases, the J end lost 6 bases, and 18 bases lay between the germline ends. The CDR3 has 15 residues. DNA of the CDR3: TGTGCCAGCAGCTTGACGGAACAGCGGTCGTCCGAGCAGTACTTC. Translation gives CASSLTEQRSSEQYF.